This T cell receptor (beta chain) was sequenced in a study of Graves' ophthalmopathy and Graves' hyperthyroidism. Ten or more counts support this clonotype. What it binds is unknown. Moderate-to-severe activity, with CAS ≥3, NOSPECS ≥4 and duration under 3 months, characterized the donors with ophthalmopathy. Excluded: other autoimmune disease, uncontrolled infection, pregnancy or lactation. Findings of the study overall: From stable hyperthyroidism, ophthalmopathy was separated by a 13-signature model with 85% to 90% sensitivity and about 81% specificity. Among thyroid clonotypes expanded above 0.001 frequency, most also appeared in blood.

Transcripts of RNA were the source for amplifying TCR beta CDR3 regions. HTBI-primed first-round RT-PCR preceded second-round multiplex PCR. In TCRdb, the multiplex PCR reads were re-called with MiXCR into one record per CDR3 protein. The table records nearly 400,000 distinct CDR3 sequences, 15% to 20% of them present only once. This CDR3 comprises 14 residues. Looked up from germline, CDR1 is MNHEY and CDR2 is SVGEGT. V lost 7 bases to trimming and J lost 6 bases; unmatched junction nucleotides: 9. This clonotype was obtained from a woman aged 18-29 years with Graves' ophthalmopathy. This chain connects TRBV6-2 or TRBV6-3 to TRBJ1-2; TRBD1 matches at 9 bases. The material sequenced was peripheral blood. CDR3 protein: CASNGPGTGNGYTF. CDR3 nucleotide sequence: TGTGCCAGCAATGGTCCCGGGACAGGGAATGGCTACACCTTC.